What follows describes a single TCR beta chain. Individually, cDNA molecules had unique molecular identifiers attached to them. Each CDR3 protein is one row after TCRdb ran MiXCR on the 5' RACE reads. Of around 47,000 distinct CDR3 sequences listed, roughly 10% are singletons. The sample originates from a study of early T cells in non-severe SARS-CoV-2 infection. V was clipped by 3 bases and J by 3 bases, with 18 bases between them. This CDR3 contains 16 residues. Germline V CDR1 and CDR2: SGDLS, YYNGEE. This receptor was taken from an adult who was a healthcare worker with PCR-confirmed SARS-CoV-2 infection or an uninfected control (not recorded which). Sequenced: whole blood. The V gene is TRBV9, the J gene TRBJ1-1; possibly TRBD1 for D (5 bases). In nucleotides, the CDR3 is TGTGCCAGCAGCGCTGGCCCCTCCCGAGGGGACACTGAAGCTTTCTTT. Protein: CASSAGPSRGDTEAFF.